This T cell receptor beta chain was identified in a study of T cells in pancreatic ductal adenocarcinoma. Germline CDR1 is SEHNR and CDR2 is FQNEAQ (reference sequence). V lost 6 bases and J lost 3, with 5 bases in between. The CDR3 extends over 11 amino acids. General study results and limits: Blood clonality (roughly 0.075) did not differ significantly from tumor (roughly 0.1). The resected cohort was biased toward the minority with early-stage disease. Tumor samples had fewer productive templates and 6.5 to 10-fold fewer unique clonotypes than blood.

TCRdb keeps only in-frame clones here, not all; method: immunoSEQ multiplex PCR. The repertoire holds around 94,000 clones, about 95% seen once, with about 3% in the top ten. As to this clone: Antigen specificity is unknown.

Selected pancreatic ductal adenocarcinoma patients had undergone surgery without neoadjuvant therapy. The TCR sequence derives from a human donor with pancreatic ductal adenocarcinoma. The source material was PBMCs. The gene calls are TRBV7-9 and TRBJ2-5; a possible D gene is TRBD1 (5 bases). The DNA of the CDR3 is TGTGCCAGCAGGACAGAAGAGACCCAGTACTTC. Amino acid sequence: CASRTEETQYF.